This T cell receptor beta chain was documented in a study of cytomegalovirus exposure and HLA in healthy donors. Study-level background: It was reported in a later analysis that the same platform had been used for the roughly 130 validation repertoires as for the approximately 670 first-cohort repertoires. General study results and limits: The tendency of first-cohort TCR clusters to co-occur in the 120 validation repertoires was identified by a subsequent analysis.

Worth noting for this clone: Its cognate antigen is unknown.

This table comes from immunoSEQ multiplex PCR, and its TCRdb copy is limited to in-frame clones, with some not included. The sample includes around 150,000 clones, 85% to 90% of them seen just once. V was shortened by 3 bases and J by 2 bases, with 8 bases between the two germline ends. The CDR3 consists of 13 residues. Germline V lookup: CDR1 KGHSH, CDR2 LQKENI. The sample was PBMCs. The TCR was taken from a man between 18 and 35 years old in good health and CMV-seropositive. The J gene is TRBJ2-7, the V gene TRBV18; D is perhaps TRBD1 (5 bases). In DNA form, the CDR3 reads TGTGCCAGCTCACCGCAGGGAACCTACGAGCAGTACTTC. Its translation: CASSPQGTYEQYF.